These T cell receptor beta chains were read from a single sample in a study of OX40 agonist ivuxolimab in advanced cancers. Profiled with immunoSEQ multiplex PCR; TCRdb holds only in-frame clones, not every one. The sample has around 70,000 clones, more than 75% seen once. This sample comprised CD4+ or CD8+ T cells sorted from blood, obtained in a trial of the OX40 agonist ivuxolimab. Every receptor here comes from an adult with an advanced solid tumor such as melanoma, head and neck, liver or kidney cancer. Both conserved end residues are part of each CDR3.

V	J	CDR3
TRBV5-1	TRBJ1-1	CASSAFTGGDTEAFF
TRBV7-3	TRBJ1-2	CASSFGQGEGYTF
TRBV5-1	TRBJ2-5	CASSSPRGGETQYF
TRBV19	TRBJ1-1	CASSIGQALFTEAFF
TRBV5-6	TRBJ2-5	CASSLMGETQYF
TRBV28	TRBJ1-5	CASLLGGTVDQPQHF
TRBV11-2	TRBJ2-1	CASSPGGSSYNEQFF
TRBV5-5	TRBJ1-1	CASSLEWGTEAFF
TRBV5-6	TRBJ2-7	CASSLLVTSSYEQYF
TRBV10-1	TRBJ2-7	CATPGQKSYEQYF
TRBV19	TRBJ1-2	CASSIAGHALNYGYTF
TRBV2	TRBJ2-3	CASRDGGLDTQYF
TRBV7-6	TRBJ2-1	CASSPVGLGHSYNEQFF
TRBV5-1	TRBJ2-2	CASSGQSSTGELFF
TRBV27	TRBJ2-1	CASTPGLASYNEQFF
TRBV7-8	TRBJ1-3	CASSLPNRGNTIYF
TRBV2	TRBJ2-2	CASSPFLWVSTGELFF
TRBV11-3	TRBJ2-1	CASSLASRDNEQFF
TRBV7-2	TRBJ2-1	CASSSPLAGGHNEQFF
TRBV11-2	TRBJ2-7	CASSETSSGNREQYF
TRBV5-5	TRBJ2-3	CASSFRTSSTDTQYF
TRBV27	TRBJ1-5	CASSFVGGGQPQHF
TRBV19	TRBJ2-2	CATKRIITGELFF
TRBV29-1	TRBJ1-1	CSVEVVQGIDAFF
TRBV29-1	TRBJ1-4	CSVAGVGEKLFF
TRBV7-3	TRBJ1-2	CASSPLPGQGSGGYTF
TRBV4-2	TRBJ2-5	CASSQPSGGAGETQYF
TRBV16	TRBJ1-4	CASSQFSSNEKLFF
TRBV10-3	TRBJ2-5	CAISDRGGRETQYF